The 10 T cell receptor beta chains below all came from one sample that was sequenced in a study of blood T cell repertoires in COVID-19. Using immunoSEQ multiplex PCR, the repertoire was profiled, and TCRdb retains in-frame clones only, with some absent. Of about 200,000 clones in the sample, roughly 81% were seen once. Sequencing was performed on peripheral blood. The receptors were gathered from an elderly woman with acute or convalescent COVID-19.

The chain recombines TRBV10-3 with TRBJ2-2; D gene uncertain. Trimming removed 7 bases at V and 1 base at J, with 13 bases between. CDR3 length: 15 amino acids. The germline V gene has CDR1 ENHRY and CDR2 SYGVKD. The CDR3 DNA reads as TGTGCCATCAATCGAGCGAGCATGAACACCGGGGAGCTGTTTTTT. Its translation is CAINRASMNTGELFF.

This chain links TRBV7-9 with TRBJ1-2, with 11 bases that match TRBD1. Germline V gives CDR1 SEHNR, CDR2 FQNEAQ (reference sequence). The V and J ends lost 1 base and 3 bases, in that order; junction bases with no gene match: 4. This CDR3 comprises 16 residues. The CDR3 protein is CASSLGEDRGHYGYTF. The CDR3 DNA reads TGTGCCAGCAGCTTAGGGGAGGACAGGGGGCACTATGGCTACACCTTC.

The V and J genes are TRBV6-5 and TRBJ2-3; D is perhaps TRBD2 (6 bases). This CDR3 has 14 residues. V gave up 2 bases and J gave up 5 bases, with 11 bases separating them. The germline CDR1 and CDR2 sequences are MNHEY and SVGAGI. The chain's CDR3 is CASSYPGRGDTQYF. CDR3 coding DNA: TGTGCCAGCAGTTACCCTGGGCGGGGAGATACGCAGTATTTT.

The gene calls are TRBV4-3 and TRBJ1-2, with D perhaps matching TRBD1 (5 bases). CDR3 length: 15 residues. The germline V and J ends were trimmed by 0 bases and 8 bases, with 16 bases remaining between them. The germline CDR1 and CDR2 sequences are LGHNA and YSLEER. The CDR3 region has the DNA TGCGCCAGCAGCCAAGATCACGGACAAGCTATGGGCTACACCTTC. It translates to CASSQDHGQAMGYTF.

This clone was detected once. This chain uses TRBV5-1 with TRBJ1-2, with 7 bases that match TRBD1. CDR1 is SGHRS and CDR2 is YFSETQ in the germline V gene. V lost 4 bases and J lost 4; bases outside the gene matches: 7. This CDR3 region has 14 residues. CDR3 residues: CASSLAGDSYGYTF. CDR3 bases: TGCGCCAGCAGCCTAGCCGGGGACAGCTATGGCTACACCTTC. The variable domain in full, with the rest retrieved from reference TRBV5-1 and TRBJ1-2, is KAGVTQTPRYLIKTRGQQVTLSCSPISGHRSVSWYQQTPGQGLQFLFEYFSETQRNKGNFPGRFSGRQFSNSRSEMNVSTLELGDSALYLCASSLAGDSYGYTFGSGTRLTVV.

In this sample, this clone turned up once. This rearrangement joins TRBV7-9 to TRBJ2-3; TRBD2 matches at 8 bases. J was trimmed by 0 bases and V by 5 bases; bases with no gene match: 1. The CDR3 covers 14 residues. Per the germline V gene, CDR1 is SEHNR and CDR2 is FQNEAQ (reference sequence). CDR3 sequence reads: CASSPSGSTDTQYF. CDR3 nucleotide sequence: TGTGCCAGCAGCCCTAGCGGGAGCACAGATACGCAGTATTTT.

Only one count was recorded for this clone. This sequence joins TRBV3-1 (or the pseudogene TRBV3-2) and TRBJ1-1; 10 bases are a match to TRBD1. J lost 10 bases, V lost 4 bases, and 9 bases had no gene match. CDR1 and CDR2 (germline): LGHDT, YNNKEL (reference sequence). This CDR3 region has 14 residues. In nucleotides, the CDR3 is TGTGCCAGCAGCCGGACAGGGGGAGCGGGGGCAGCTTTCTTT. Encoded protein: CASSRTGGAGAAFF.

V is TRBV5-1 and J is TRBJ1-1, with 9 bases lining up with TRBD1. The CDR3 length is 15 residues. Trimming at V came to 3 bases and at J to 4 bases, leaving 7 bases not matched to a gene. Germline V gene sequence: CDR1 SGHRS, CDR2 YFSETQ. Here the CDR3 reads CASSSGTGPSTEAFF. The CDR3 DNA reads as TGCGCCAGCAGCTCCGGGACAGGGCCGTCCACTGAAGCTTTCTTT.

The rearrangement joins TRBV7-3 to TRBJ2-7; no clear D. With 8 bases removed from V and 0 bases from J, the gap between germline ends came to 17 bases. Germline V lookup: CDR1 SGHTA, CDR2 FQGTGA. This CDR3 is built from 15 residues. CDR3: CASGIQAGGSYEQYF. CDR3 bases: TGTGCCAGCGGCATCCAGGCAGGTGGCTCCTACGAGCAGTACTTC.

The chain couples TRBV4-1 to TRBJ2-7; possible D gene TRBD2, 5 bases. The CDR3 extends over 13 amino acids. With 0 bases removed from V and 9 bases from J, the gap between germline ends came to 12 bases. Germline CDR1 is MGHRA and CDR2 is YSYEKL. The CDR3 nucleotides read TGCGCCAGCAGCCAAGAGGGAGAGCTCGCGCAGTACTTC. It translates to CASSQEGELAQYF.